This T cell receptor (beta chain) emerged from a study of T cell changes during pregnancy in multiple sclerosis. The table came from immunoSEQ multiplex PCR; TCRdb's copy has only in-frame clones and leaves some out. The sample has more than 35,000 clones; about 87% are singletons. This CDR3 region has 15 residues. In germline, CDR1 is SGHTA, CDR2 FQGTGA. After removal of 5 bases from V and 5 bases from J, the junction contained 6 bases not matched to a gene. The sequence was obtained from a female donor with multiple sclerosis, enrolled in a pregnancy study. The source was CD4+ T cells from peripheral blood mononuclear cells, collected before pregnancy. The gene calls are TRBV7-3 and TRBJ2-1; TRBD2 agrees at 10 bases. DNA of the CDR3: TGTGCCAGCAGCCACAGACTAGCGGGTCACAATGAGCAGTTCTTC. Translation: CASSHRLAGHNEQFF.